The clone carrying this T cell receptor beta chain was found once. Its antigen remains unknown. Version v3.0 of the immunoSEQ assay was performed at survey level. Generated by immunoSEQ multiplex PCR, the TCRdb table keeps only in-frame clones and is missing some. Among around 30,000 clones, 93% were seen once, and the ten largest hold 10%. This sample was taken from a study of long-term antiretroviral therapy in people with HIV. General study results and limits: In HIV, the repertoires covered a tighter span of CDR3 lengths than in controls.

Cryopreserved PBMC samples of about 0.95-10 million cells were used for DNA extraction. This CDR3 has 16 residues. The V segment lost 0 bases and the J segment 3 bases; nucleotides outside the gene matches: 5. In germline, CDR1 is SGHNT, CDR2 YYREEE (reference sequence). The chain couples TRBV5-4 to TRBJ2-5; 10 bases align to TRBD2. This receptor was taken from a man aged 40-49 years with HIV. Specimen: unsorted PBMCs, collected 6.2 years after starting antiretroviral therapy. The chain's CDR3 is CASSLGSLAGEETQYF. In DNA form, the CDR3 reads TGTGCCAGCAGCTTGGGTTCGCTAGCGGGAGAAGAGACCCAGTACTTC.